This TCR beta chain was captured by sequencing in a study of blood T cell repertoires in COVID-19. On the study more broadly: PBMCs, B-cell-depleted T cells, or T cells provided the cDNA or gDNA that made up the material.

This clone was found once. Additional DNA sequences in this sample encode the identical CDR3. The CDR3 extends over 14 amino acids. Germline V gene data show CDR1 as SGHRS and CDR2 as YFSETQ. Trimming cost V 4 bases and J 4 bases, with 14 bases left between them. Across about two dozen US areas, participants ranged in age from about 18 to 100 years. Cohort allocation depended upon clinical history that participants reported. Resolution of symptoms, clearance, or two negative PCRs was present in recovered Cohort 3 donors. Some clones are missing from TCRdb's copy, which holds only in-frame ones; the method was immunoSEQ multiplex PCR. In the table there are 250,000 to 400,000 clones, 80% to 90% of which are singletons.

This clonotype was obtained from a woman in her twenties or thirties who had recovered from COVID-19. Sequencing was carried out using PBMCs or T cells enriched from blood (not recorded which). The gene calls are TRBV5-1 and TRBJ1-2; no clear D gene. As DNA, the CDR3 is TGCGCCAGCAGCCTCGAAGAGGGTTCCTATGGCTACACCTTC. It translates to CASSLEEGSYGYTF.